This record covers a single TCR beta chain. Its specificity is unknown. Library preparation (for TCRbeta) was performed with unique molecular identifiers. TCRdb reprocessed the PCR reads with MiXCR, giving one entry per CDR3 protein. The table lists about 580,000 distinct CDR3 sequences, roughly 27% of them singletons. The record originates from a study of T-cell reconstitution after alpha-beta-depleted transplantation in children. General study points: Certain patients had high TCRbeta diversity at day 60, and it came from recipient T cells and thymic progenitors that survived.

Material: PBMCs, obtained before TCRalphabeta/CD19-depleted stem cell transplant. The source of this sequence is a boy under two years old with Wiskott-Aldrich syndrome, due to receive a stem cell transplant.

The CDR3, as DNA: TGCAGTGCTAGAGTAGGCGGACTGTCCTACGAGCAGTACTTC. This encodes CSARVGGLSYEQYF. The chain recombines TRBV20-1 with TRBJ2-7, with TRBD2 as a possible D gene (5 bases). The CDR3 has 14 residues. V dropped 1 base and J dropped 1 base, with 11 bases sitting between them. Looked up from germline, CDR1 is DFQATT and CDR2 is SNEGSKA (reference sequence).